A selection of T cell receptor beta chains follows, all from one sample in a study of T cells in Graves' hyperthyroidism and ophthalmopathy. Each CDR3 protein gets one entry after TCRdb re-called the multiplex PCR reads with MiXCR. Of hundreds of thousands of distinct CDR3 sequences listed, 22% are singletons. Sequencing used blood. Receptors originate from a woman aged 70 to 79 with Graves' ophthalmopathy. CDR3s include the opening cysteine and the closing phenylalanine or tryptophan. The D gene is left open where the match is weak. Clone size is shown for a subset of rows, as once, few, many or a class of expanded clone.

clone_size	j_call	d_call	v_call	cdr3_aa	cdr3_nt
many	TRBJ2-2	.	TRBV5-1	CASSFGQRRGTGELFF	TGCGCCAGCAGCTTTGGACAGCGGCGGGGCACCGGGGAGCTGTTTTTT
.	TRBJ2-1	TRBD2	TRBV11-3	CASSLLAGSSEQFF	TGTGCCAGCAGCTTACTAGCGGGAAGCAGTGAGCAGTTCTTC
.	TRBJ2-1	.	TRBV28	CAGSLLSEQFF	TGTGCCGGCAGCCTACTGAGTGAGCAGTTCTTC
few	TRBJ2-5	TRBD2	TRBV15	CATRAAGLADTKKTQYF	TGTGCCACCAGGGCCGCTGGACTAGCGGATACCAAGAAGACCCAGTACTTC
.	TRBJ2-7	TRBD2	TRBV6-1	CASSPSGSWRYEQYF	TGTGCCAGCAGCCCCAGCGGGAGCTGGCGCTACGAGCAGTACTTC
many	TRBJ2-5	.	TRBV20-1	CSARGLERLETQYF	TGCAGTGCTAGAGGGCTAGAAAGGCTGGAGACCCAGTACTTC
few	TRBJ1-4	.	TRBV5-1	CASKSRQDEKLFF	TGCGCCAGCAAGAGTCGACAGGATGAAAAACTGTTTTTT
many	TRBJ2-1	TRBD2	TRBV5-5	CASSLAGLAGVEQFF	TGTGCCAGCAGCTTAGCGGGACTAGCGGGAGTCGAGCAGTTCTTC
.	TRBJ1-2	.	TRBV5-1	CASSPRAAEGYTF	TGCGCCAGCAGCCCTCGGGCAGCGGAGGGCTACACCTTC
.	TRBJ2-3	.	TRBV9	CASSGRQTADTQYF	TGTGCCAGCAGCGGACGACAGACGGCAGATACGCAGTATTTT
few	TRBJ2-5	.	TRBV18	CASSPRQSQETQYF	TGTGCCAGCTCACCAAGACAGTCCCAAGAGACCCAGTACTTC
many	TRBJ1-2	.	TRBV2	CASRAPLGGNYGYTF	TGTGCCAGCAGGGCCCCCCTTGGAGGGAACTATGGCTACACCTTC
.	TRBJ1-6	.	TRBV18	CASSADDRGAPLHF	TGTGCCAGCTCAGCAGATGATCGTGGGGCACCCCTCCACTTT
.	TRBJ1-2	.	TRBV12-3/TRBV12-4	CASTWAGRSYTF	TGTGCCAGCACCTGGGCAGGGAGGAGCTACACCTTC
few	TRBJ1-2	TRBD1	TRBV11-2	CASNRQGGYGYTF	TGTGCCAGCAACCGCCAGGGGGGCTATGGCTACACCTTC
.	TRBJ2-5	TRBD2	TRBV28	CASSPPTSGGQETQYF	TGTGCCAGCAGTCCTCCGACTAGCGGGGGCCAAGAGACCCAGTACTTC
.	TRBJ2-5	.	TRBV20-1	CSVEATTRAVETQYF	TGCAGTGTTGAGGCAACGACTAGGGCAGTGGAGACCCAGTACTTC
.	TRBJ2-2	.	TRBV6-5	CASSYLGPPLNTGELFF	TGTGCCAGCAGTTACTTAGGGCCCCCTCTGAACACCGGGGAGCTGTTTTTT
few	TRBJ2-7	.	TRBV10-1	CASSEWAGLSNEQYF	TGCGCCAGCAGTGAGTGGGCAGGGCTTTCCAACGAGCAGTACTTC
.	TRBJ2-2	TRBD2	TRBV7-2	CASRRGLAGVAGELFF	TGTGCCAGCAGGCGAGGACTAGCGGGAGTGGCCGGGGAGCTGTTTTTT
.	TRBJ1-1	.	TRBV20-1	CSARNREVAFF	TGCAGTGCTAGAAACAGGGAGGTTGCTTTCTTT
many	TRBJ2-7	TRBD1	TRBV12-3/TRBV12-4	CASSALEWTGVYEQYF	TGTGCCAGCAGCGCGCTTGAGTGGACAGGCGTTTACGAGCAGTACTTC
.	TRBJ2-7	.	TRBV27	CASFGLSGRMGEQYF	TGTGCCAGCTTCGGGCTGTCAGGAAGAATGGGAGAGCAGTACTTC
few	TRBJ2-1	.	TRBV9	CASSRERGNEQFF	TGTGCCAGCAGCCGGGAAAGGGGGAATGAGCAGTTCTTC
few	TRBJ2-3	TRBD2	TRBV20-1	CSARAGTREGVDTQYF	TGCAGTGCTAGAGCCGGGACTAGGGAGGGTGTAGATACGCAGTATTTT
many	TRBJ1-1	.	TRBV7-3	CASSSNQNTEAFF	TGTGCCAGCAGCTCGAATCAGAACACTGAAGCTTTCTTT
many	TRBJ1-1	.	TRBV7-2	CASSLLTGNTEAFF	TGTGCCAGCAGCTTATTAACCGGGAACACTGAAGCTTTCTTT
many	TRBJ2-5	TRBD1	TRBV30	CAWGTGGQETQYF	TGTGCCTGGGGGACAGGAGGCCAAGAGACCCAGTACTTC
few	TRBJ1-4	.	TRBV12-3/TRBV12-4	CASTARGGDGEKLFF	TGTGCCAGCACCGCGAGGGGGGGGGACGGGGAAAAACTGTTTTTT
.	TRBJ2-7	.	TRBV7-3	CASSPPGWGYNEQYF	TGTGCCAGCAGCCCCCCTGGGTGGGGATACAATGAGCAGTACTTC
.	TRBJ2-1	TRBD2	TRBV11-2	CASSRSSGRCNEQFF	TGTGCCAGCAGCCGCTCTAGCGGGAGATGCAATGAGCAGTTCTTC
few	TRBJ2-7	TRBD2	TRBV12-3/TRBV12-4	CASSLLASGSYEQYF	TGTGCCAGCAGTTTATTGGCTAGCGGGAGCTACGAGCAGTACTTC
.	TRBJ1-1	.	TRBV6-1	CASSQIPGTEAFF	TGTGCCAGCAGCCAGATTCCGGGCACTGAAGCTTTCTTT
.	TRBJ1-1	TRBD1	TRBV20-1	CSAQTRDRGNTEAFF	TGCAGTGCTCAGACCCGAGACAGGGGAAACACTGAAGCTTTCTTT
many	TRBJ1-1	.	TRBV2	CASSEWAGVSTEAFF	TGTGCCAGCAGTGAATGGGCAGGGGTAAGCACTGAAGCTTTCTTT
many	TRBJ2-7	TRBD2	TRBV28	CASSVASGRGNEQYF	TGTGCCAGCAGTGTGGCTAGCGGGAGGGGGAACGAGCAGTACTTC
.	TRBJ2-2	TRBD2	TRBV19	CASRTSGNVAGELFF	TGTGCCAGTCGGACTAGCGGGAATGTGGCCGGGGAGCTGTTTTTT
.	TRBJ2-5	.	TRBV7-9	CASSTVLGPQETQYF	TGTGCCAGCAGCACTGTACTGGGACCCCAAGAGACCCAGTACTTC
.	TRBJ2-3	.	TRBV20-1	CSARADTSSTDTQYF	TGCAGTGCTAGGGCCGATACCTCTAGCACAGATACGCAGTATTTT
many	TRBJ1-1	.	TRBV2	CASSEASAVTEAFF	TGTGCCAGCAGTGAAGCCTCGGCAGTTACTGAAGCTTTCTTT
few	TRBJ2-3	.	TRBV5-1	CASSLEQGSTDTQYF	TGCGCCAGCAGCTTGGAACAGGGAAGCACAGATACGCAGTATTTT
.	TRBJ2-2	TRBD2	TRBV7-2	CASSLALGLAGAGTGELFF	TGTGCCAGCAGCTTAGCATTGGGACTAGCGGGAGCGGGCACCGGGGAGCTGTTTTTT
many	TRBJ1-1	.	TRBV12-3/TRBV12-4	CASSLGWNTEAFF	TGTGCCAGCAGTTTAGGGTGGAACACTGAAGCTTTCTTT
.	TRBJ2-3	.	TRBV20-1	CSARDLVGKTSTDTQYF	TGCAGTGCTAGAGACCTTGTGGGTAAGACTAGCACAGATACGCAGTATTTT
.	TRBJ1-6	TRBD1	TRBV30	CAWRYGQGTPLHF	TGTGCCTGGAGATACGGACAGGGGACACCCCTCCACTTT
few	TRBJ1-2	TRBD1	TRBV12-3/TRBV12-4	CASSGGQGQVYTF	TGTGCCAGCAGTGGCGGACAGGGGCAGGTCTACACCTTC
.	TRBJ2-1	.	TRBV19	CASSIMSSYNEQFF	TGTGCCAGTAGTATAATGAGCTCCTACAATGAGCAGTTCTTC
.	TRBJ2-1	TRBD2	TRBV7-6	CASSLAGTSGSNYNEQFF	TGTGCCAGCAGCTTAGCAGGGACTAGCGGGAGCAACTACAATGAGCAGTTCTTC
few	TRBJ2-1	TRBD2	TRBV24-1	CATSDSWTSGYNEQFF	TGTGCCACCAGTGATTCTTGGACTAGCGGCTACAATGAGCAGTTCTTC
.	TRBJ2-3	TRBD2	TRBV6-1	CASSGGLAGRGDTQYF	TGTGCCAGCAGTGGGGGACTAGCGGGAAGGGGAGATACGCAGTATTTT
many	TRBJ2-5	.	TRBV27	CASSSAGIGETQYF	TGTGCCAGCAGTTCCGCAGGGATCGGGGAGACCCAGTACTTC
few	TRBJ2-3	TRBD2	TRBV20-1	CSAAGDADTQYF	TGCAGTGCCGCGGGAGATGCGGATACGCAGTATTTT
.	TRBJ1-2	.	TRBV19	CASSIGQTDYGYTF	TGTGCCAGTAGTATAGGACAGACCGACTATGGCTACACCTTC
.	TRBJ2-6	.	TRBV20-1	CSAPLQTASGANVLTF	TGCAGTGCTCCCCTGCAGACCGCCTCTGGGGCCAACGTCCTGACTTTC
.	TRBJ2-3	.	TRBV5-1	CASSLGFVAGARGDTQYF	TGCGCCAGCAGCTTGGGTTTTGTGGCGGGAGCCAGGGGAGATACGCAGTATTTT
.	TRBJ2-3	.	TRBV19	CASTSGQVDTQYF	TGTGCCAGTACCTCGGGGCAGGTAGATACGCAGTATTTT
few	TRBJ1-1	.	TRBV6-1	CASSETRQLTEAFF	TGTGCCAGCAGTGAAACGAGACAGCTCACTGAAGCTTTCTTT
many	TRBJ2-1	TRBD1	TRBV28	CASSFPGQGNNEQFF	TGTGCCAGCAGTTTTCCGGGACAGGGGAACAATGAGCAGTTCTTC
.	TRBJ2-4	TRBD2	TRBV6-5	CASSLLAGALTAKNIQYF	TGTGCCAGCAGCTTACTAGCGGGAGCTCTAACAGCCAAAAACATTCAGTACTTC
.	TRBJ1-2	.	TRBV12-3/TRBV12-4	CASSFTVNYGYTF	TGTGCCAGCAGCTTTACAGTGAACTATGGCTACACCTTC